Listed below are T cell receptor beta chains from one sample, sequenced in a study of T cells in Graves' hyperthyroidism and ophthalmopathy. TCRdb passed the multiplex PCR reads through MiXCR, listing each CDR3 protein once. The table lists a few hundred thousand distinct CDR3 sequences, around a sixth of them singletons, with 35% to 50% in the top ten. The sample taken for sequencing was blood. These TCRs come from a man younger than 35 with Graves' ophthalmopathy. CDR3s include the opening cysteine and the closing phenylalanine or tryptophan. Each record gives: CDR3 protein, CDR3 DNA, clone size, V gene, J gene, D gene. A D gene is named only where the DNA matches it firmly. Clone size appears in some rows only: once, few, many, or a class for an expanded clone.

CDR3: CASSASGPSYEQYF; DNA: TGTGCCAGCAGTGCCTCGGGTCCCTCCTACGAGCAGTACTTC; size: many; V: TRBV27; J: TRBJ2-7; D: NA
CDR3: CASSLGPRGRDPEQPQHF; DNA: TGTGCCAGCAGCTTAGGCCCTCGGGGGCGAGATCCGGAACAGCCCCAGCATTTT; size: few; V: TRBV7-6; J: TRBJ1-5; D: NA
CDR3: CASSGQGPKQETQYF; DNA: TGTGCCAGCAGCGGACAGGGGCCCAAACAAGAGACCCAGTACTTC; size: many; V: TRBV7-9; J: TRBJ2-5; D: TRBD1
CDR3: CASSPGTGDSYEQYF; DNA: TGTGCCAGCAGTCCCGGGACAGGAGACTCCTACGAGCAGTACTTC; size: many; V: TRBV6-1; J: TRBJ2-7; D: TRBD1
CDR3: CASSLVAGRNGNSPLHF; DNA: TGTGCCAGCAGCTTAGTAGCAGGCAGGAATGGGAATTCACCCCTCCACTTT; size: NA; V: TRBV7-2; J: TRBJ1-6; D: NA
CDR3: CASRGESVDYWHYGYTF; DNA: TGTGCCAGCAGGGGAGAATCTGTGGACTATTGGCACTATGGCTACACCTTC; size: many; V: TRBV12-3/TRBV12-4; J: TRBJ1-2; D: NA
CDR3: CAISTGTYGYTF; DNA: TGTGCCATCAGTACCGGGACCTATGGCTACACCTTC; size: NA; V: TRBV10-3; J: TRBJ1-2; D: NA
CDR3: CASTLDWSQPQHF; DNA: TGTGCCAGCACCTTGGACTGGTCTCAGCCCCAGCATTTT; size: NA; V: TRBV6-1; J: TRBJ1-5; D: NA
CDR3: CASSAGLGLNTEAFF; DNA: TGTGCCAGCAGCGCAGGTCTGGGCCTGAACACTGAAGCTTTCTTT; size: many; V: TRBV7-8; J: TRBJ1-1; D: NA
CDR3: CASSYRQVADTQYF; DNA: TGTGCCAGCAGTTACAGACAGGTTGCTGATACGCAGTATTTT; size: many; V: TRBV6-5; J: TRBJ2-3; D: NA
CDR3: CASSLGVWNIQYF; DNA: TGTGCCAGCAGTCTAGGGGTTTGGAACATTCAGTACTTC; size: NA; V: TRBV10-3; J: TRBJ2-4; D: NA
CDR3: CASSNRGADYGYTF; DNA: TGTGCCAGCTCTAACCGGGGGGCAGACTATGGCTACACCTTC; size: NA; V: TRBV18; J: TRBJ1-2; D: NA
CDR3: CASSYGTDSFEQYF; DNA: TGTGCCAGCAGTTATGGGACAGACTCCTTCGAGCAGTACTTC; size: many; V: TRBV12-3/TRBV12-4; J: TRBJ2-7; D: TRBD1
CDR3: CASSLVGTREDTDTQYF; DNA: TGTGCCAGCAGCTTAGTGGGAACCCGGGAAGACACAGATACGCAGTATTTT; size: few; V: TRBV11-2; J: TRBJ2-3; D: NA
CDR3: CASSRPGTGSAANEKLFF; DNA: TGTGCCAGCAGTCGCCCCGGGACAGGGTCTGCGGCTAATGAAAAACTGTTTTTT; size: NA; V: TRBV28; J: TRBJ1-4; D: TRBD1
CDR3: CASSLAPVAGEETQYF; DNA: TGCGCCAGCAGCTTGGCCCCGGTCGCGGGGGAAGAGACCCAGTACTTC; size: few; V: TRBV5-1; J: TRBJ2-5; D: TRBD2
CDR3: CSASLFFRDGVSYEQYF; DNA: TGCAGTGCTAGCCTTTTCTTTCGGGACGGAGTCTCCTACGAGCAGTACTTC; size: many; V: TRBV20-1; J: TRBJ2-7; D: NA
CDR3: CASSFGEANTGELFF; DNA: TGTGCCAGCAGCTTCGGGGAAGCGAACACCGGGGAGCTGTTTTTT; size: few; V: TRBV7-9; J: TRBJ2-2; D: NA
CDR3: CASRRQLALGDTQYF; DNA: TGTGCCAGCCGGCGGCAGCTAGCGCTCGGAGATACGCAGTATTTT; size: many; V: TRBV7-9; J: TRBJ2-3; D: NA
CDR3: CASSVATGASYGYTF; DNA: TGTGCCAGCAGCGTAGCTACTGGGGCCAGCTATGGCTACACCTTC; size: NA; V: TRBV9; J: TRBJ1-2; D: NA
CDR3: CATSDTGTGDGYTF; DNA: TGTGCCACCAGTGACACCGGGACAGGGGACGGCTACACCTTC; size: many; V: TRBV24-1; J: TRBJ1-2; D: TRBD1
CDR3: CAAHIGGMVTGELFF; DNA: TGTGCCGCCCACATTGGCGGGATGGTCACCGGGGAGCTGTTTTTT; size: NA; V: TRBV7-2; J: TRBJ2-2; D: NA
CDR3: CASSSTGGSSYGYTF; DNA: TGTGCCAGCAGCTCGACAGGGGGGTCGAGCTATGGCTACACCTTC; size: NA; V: TRBV5-5; J: TRBJ1-2; D: TRBD1